This is a list of T cell receptor beta chains from one sample in a study of cytomegalovirus exposure and HLA in healthy donors. TCRdb keeps only in-frame clones here, not all; method: immunoSEQ multiplex PCR. In all, the sample yields 150,000 to 250,000 clones. Source material: PBMCs. These receptors originate from a boy between 10 and 17 years old in good health and CMV-seronegative. Each CDR3 is given with its conserved first and last residue. Fields, in order: J gene, D gene, V gene, CDR3 protein. The D gene is left open where the match is weak.

TRBJ1-2	TRBD1	TRBV5-1	CASSRTGQGASYGYTF
TRBJ2-5	TRBD2	TRBV30	CAWSVTSGGARTQYF
TRBJ2-3	NA	TRBV29-1	CSDNEGTDTQYF
TRBJ2-7	NA	TRBV4-1	CASSQVAGPYEQYF
TRBJ1-4	NA	TRBV28	CASNPSRRGGNEKLFF
TRBJ2-7	TRBD2	TRBV6-5	CASSYATGTSGYEQYF
TRBJ2-7	TRBD1	TRBV7-8	CASSLPTLGQGTSYEQYF
TRBJ1-5	TRBD1	TRBV6-8	CAGRDRGKPQHF
TRBJ1-6	TRBD1	TRBV7-9	CASSWTGQGRSPLHF
TRBJ1-1	NA	TRBV11-2	CASSLVLGLNTEAFF
TRBJ1-2	TRBD1	TRBV30	CAWRTGNFGYTF
TRBJ2-3	NA	TRBV4-2	CASSQDRIASDTQYF
TRBJ1-5	NA	TRBV7-9	CASSLAGPGTHQPQHF
TRBJ2-5	TRBD2	TRBV2	CASRWGTSGGSRETQYF
TRBJ1-3	NA	TRBV4-1	CASSQETVSGNTIYF
TRBJ1-1	TRBD1	TRBV7-6	CASSLGTGPIQGAEAFF
TRBJ2-2	NA	TRBV5-1	CASSLGATANTGELFF
TRBJ1-2	TRBD1	TRBV5-1	CASRTGAWNNNYGYTF
NA	NA	TRBV9	CASSLEGGTYEQYF
TRBJ1-2	NA	TRBV7-2	CASSLAGGGAYGYTF
TRBJ1-2	NA	TRBV14	CASSQYAGLAYGYTF
TRBJ2-1	TRBD1	TRBV6-5	CASSRDRSSYNEQFF
TRBJ2-2	TRBD1	TRBV18	CASSQTGRAGELFF